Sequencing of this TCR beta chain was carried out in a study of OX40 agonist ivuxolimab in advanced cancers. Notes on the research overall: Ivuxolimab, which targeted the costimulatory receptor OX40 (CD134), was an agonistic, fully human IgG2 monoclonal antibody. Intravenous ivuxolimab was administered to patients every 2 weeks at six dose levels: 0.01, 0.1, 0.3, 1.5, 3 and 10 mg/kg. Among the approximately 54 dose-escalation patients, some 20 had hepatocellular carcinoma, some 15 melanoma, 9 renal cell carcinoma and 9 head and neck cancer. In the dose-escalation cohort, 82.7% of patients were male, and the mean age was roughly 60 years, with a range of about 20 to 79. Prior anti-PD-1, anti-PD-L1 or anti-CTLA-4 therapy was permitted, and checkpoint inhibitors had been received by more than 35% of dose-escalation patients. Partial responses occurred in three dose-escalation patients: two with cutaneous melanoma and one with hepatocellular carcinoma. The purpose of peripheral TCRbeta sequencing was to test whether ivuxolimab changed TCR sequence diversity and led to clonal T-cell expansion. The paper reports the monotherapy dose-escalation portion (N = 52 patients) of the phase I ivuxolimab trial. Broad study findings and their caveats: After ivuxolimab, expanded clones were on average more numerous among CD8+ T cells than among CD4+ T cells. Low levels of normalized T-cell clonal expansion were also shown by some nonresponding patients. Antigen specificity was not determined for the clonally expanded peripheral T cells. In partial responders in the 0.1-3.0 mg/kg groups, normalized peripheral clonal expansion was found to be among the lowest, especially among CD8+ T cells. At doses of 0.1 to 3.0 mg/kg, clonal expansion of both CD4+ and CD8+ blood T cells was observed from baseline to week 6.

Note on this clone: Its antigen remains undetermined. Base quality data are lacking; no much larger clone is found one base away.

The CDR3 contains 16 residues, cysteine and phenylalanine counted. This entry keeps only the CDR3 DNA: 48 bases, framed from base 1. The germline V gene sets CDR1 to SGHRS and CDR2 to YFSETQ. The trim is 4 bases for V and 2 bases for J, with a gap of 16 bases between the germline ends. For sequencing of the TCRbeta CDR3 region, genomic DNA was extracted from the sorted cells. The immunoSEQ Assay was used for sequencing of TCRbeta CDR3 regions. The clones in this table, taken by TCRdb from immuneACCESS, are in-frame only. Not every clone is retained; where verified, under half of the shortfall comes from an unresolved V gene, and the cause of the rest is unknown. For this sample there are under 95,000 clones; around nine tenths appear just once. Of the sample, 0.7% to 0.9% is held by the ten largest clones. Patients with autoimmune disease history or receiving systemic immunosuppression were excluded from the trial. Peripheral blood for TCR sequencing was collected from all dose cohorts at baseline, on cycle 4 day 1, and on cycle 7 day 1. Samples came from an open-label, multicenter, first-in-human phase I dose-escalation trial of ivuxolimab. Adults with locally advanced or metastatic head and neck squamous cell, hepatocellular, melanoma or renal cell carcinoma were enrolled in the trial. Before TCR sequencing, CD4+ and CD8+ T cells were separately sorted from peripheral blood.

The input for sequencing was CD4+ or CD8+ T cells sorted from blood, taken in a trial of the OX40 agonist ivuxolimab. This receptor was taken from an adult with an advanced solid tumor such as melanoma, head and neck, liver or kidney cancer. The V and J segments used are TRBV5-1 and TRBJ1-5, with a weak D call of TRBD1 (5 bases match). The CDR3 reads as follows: CASSPIGGTGNQPQHF. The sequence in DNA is TGCGCCAGCAGCCCCATCGGGGGTACCGGCAATCAGCCCCAGCATTTT.